The rows below give T cell receptor beta chains drawn from one sample of a study of blood T cell repertoires in COVID-19. TCRdb keeps only in-frame clones here, not all; method: immunoSEQ multiplex PCR. The sample has roughly 70,000 clones, approximately 73% seen once. What was sequenced was peripheral blood. The receptors stem from a man in his sixties with COVID-19, enrolled during active disease. The CDR3 runs from the conserved cysteine through the conserved F or W. The order of the fields is J gene, clone size, V gene, D gene, CDR3 protein, CDR3 DNA. A D gene is named only where the DNA matches it firmly. Clone size is not always given. Where it is, it says once, few, many or a class for expanded clones.

TRBJ1-2 NA TRBV28 TRBD1 CASSFSQGGSGYTF TGTGCCAGCAGTTTCTCACAGGGGGGATCTGGCTACACCTTC
TRBJ1-1 once TRBV19 NA CASSPGRTEAFF TGTGCCAGTAGTCCCGGGAGGACTGAAGCTTTCTTT
TRBJ2-3 NA TRBV7-3 TRBD2 CASSLSGTSTDTQYF TGTGCCAGCAGCCTTAGCGGGACTAGCACAGATACGCAGTATTTT
TRBJ2-7 NA TRBV12-5 NA CASGVQGLGHEQYF TGTGCTAGTGGTGTCCAGGGGCTAGGGCACGAGCAGTACTTC
TRBJ2-1 NA TRBV5-4 TRBD2 CASSSGGTSFHNEQFF TGTGCCAGCAGCTCGGGGGGGACTAGCTTCCACAATGAGCAGTTCTTC
TRBJ2-2 once TRBV7-3 TRBD2 CASSPQAGGPLSTGELFF TGTGCCAGCAGCCCGCAAGCGGGGGGGCCGTTGAGCACCGGGGAGCTGTTTTTT
TRBJ2-3 NA TRBV5-4 NA CASGEDTQYF TGTGCCAGCGGTGAGGATACGCAGTATTTT
TRBJ2-7 NA TRBV7-9 TRBD1 CASSPGQGKFFEQYF TGTGCCAGCAGCCCGGGACAGGGGAAATTTTTCGAGCAGTACTTC
TRBJ1-6 NA TRBV28 NA CASRRGGPLHF TGTGCCAGCAGGCGCGGGGGGCCCCTCCACTTT
TRBJ2-3 NA TRBV24-1 NA CATSDLGRDPMDTQYF TGTGCCACCAGTGATCTGGGGCGGGACCCAATGGATACGCAGTATTTT
TRBJ1-5 NA TRBV7-9 NA CASRREVEQPQHF TGTGCCAGCCGCCGTGAGGTGGAGCAGCCCCAGCATTTT
TRBJ2-7 NA TRBV29-1 TRBD1 CSVEDDRGGFYEQYF TGCAGCGTTGAAGACGACAGGGGTGGGTTTTACGAGCAGTACTTC
TRBJ2-4 NA TRBV10-2 NA CASTSGQRNIQYF TGCGCCAGCACTTCGGGACAACGGAACATTCAGTACTTC
TRBJ2-3 NA TRBV5-1 TRBD2 CASSLRLAGEQYF TGCGCCAGCAGCCTACGACTAGCGGGGGAGCAGTATTTT
TRBJ1-2 once TRBV5-4 NA CASSLQGAGGYTF TGTGCCAGCAGCTTGCAGGGAGCGGGCGGCTACACCTTC
TRBJ1-1 few TRBV2 NA CASSEGGPGAPRTEAFF TGTGCCAGCAGTGAAGGAGGGCCAGGGGCCCCGCGGACTGAAGCTTTCTTT
TRBJ1-5 few TRBV30 NA CAWDPGFQPQHF TGTGCCTGGGACCCAGGGTTTCAGCCCCAGCATTTT
TRBJ2-3 NA TRBV7-3 TRBD2 CASSVTSGGTPDTQYF TGTGCCAGCAGCGTTACTAGCGGGGGGACCCCAGATACGCAGTATTTT
TRBJ2-1 NA TRBV27 NA CASSLSSGNEQFF TGTGCCAGCAGTTTATCTTCGGGGAACGAGCAGTTCTTC
TRBJ2-1 NA TRBV7-6 TRBD2 CASRLTSRTNEQFF TGTGCCAGCAGGTTGACTAGCAGGACGAATGAGCAGTTCTTC
TRBJ2-1 once TRBV4-1 TRBD2 CASRQAGGGNNEQFF TGCGCCAGCAGACAAGCGGGAGGGGGTAACAATGAGCAGTTCTTC
TRBJ1-1 NA TRBV2 NA CASSGGMEGQNTEAFF TGTGCCAGCAGTGGAGGGATGGAAGGGCAGAACACTGAAGCTTTCTTT
TRBJ1-5 NA TRBV4-2 NA CASSQPTGSGNQPQHF TGTGCCAGCAGTCAACCGACAGGTTCTGGCAATCAGCCCCAGCATTTT
TRBJ2-2 NA TRBV6-5 NA CASSYSAGPGELFF TGTGCCAGCAGTTACTCCGCAGGCCCCGGGGAGCTGTTTTTT
TRBJ2-1 NA TRBV7-7 NA CASSLDVTDYNEQFF TGTGCCAGCAGCTTAGATGTTACTGATTACAATGAGCAGTTCTTC
TRBJ1-2 NA TRBV12-5 NA CASGSGQFRGYTF TGTGCTAGTGGTTCGGGACAATTCCGTGGCTACACCTTC
TRBJ2-7 few TRBV6-6 TRBD1 CASSGTVSYEQYF TGTGCCAGCTCCGGGACAGTCTCCTACGAGCAGTACTTC
TRBJ1-1 few TRBV7-6 NA CASSPTGGQNTEAFF TGTGCCAGCAGCCCGACAGGAGGACAGAACACTGAAGCTTTCTTT
TRBJ2-7 NA TRBV29-1 TRBD1 CSVVRTGGVNEQYF TGCAGCGTTGTAAGGACAGGGGGGGTGAACGAGCAGTACTTC
TRBJ2-7 NA TRBV7-2 TRBD2 CASSFRLAGGEQYF TGTGCCAGCAGCTTCCGACTAGCGGGGGGCGAGCAGTACTTC
TRBJ1-6 NA TRBV6-1 NA CASSEAGWAGVNSPLHF TGTGCCAGCAGTGAAGCGGGGTGGGCAGGGGTTAATTCACCCCTCCACTTT
TRBJ2-1 NA TRBV5-6 NA CASSLVPGSNEQFF TGTGCCAGCAGCTTGGTTCCGGGGAGCAATGAGCAGTTCTTC
TRBJ1-6 NA TRBV3-1/TRBV3-2 TRBD1 CASSPLQLTGERSTLHF TGTGCCAGCAGCCCCCTCCAATTGACAGGGGAGAGGTCAACCCTCCACTTT
TRBJ1-1 NA TRBV20-1 NA CSASARVSEAFF TGCAGTGCTAGTGCCAGGGTTTCTGAAGCTTTCTTT
TRBJ1-5 NA TRBV5-1 NA CASSLGSGDQPQHF TGCGCCAGCAGCTTGGGATCAGGGGATCAGCCCCAGCATTTT
TRBJ2-7 NA TRBV7-9 TRBD1 CASSFPGGYEQYF TGTGCCAGCAGCTTTCCAGGGGGCTACGAGCAGTACTTC
TRBJ1-1 NA TRBV7-9 TRBD1 CASSPGTGGDTEAFF TGTGCCAGCAGCCCCGGGACAGGGGGCGACACTGAAGCTTTCTTT
TRBJ2-4 few TRBV5-1 NA CASSVDRHYQYF TGCGCCAGCAGCGTGGACCGTCACTATCAGTACTTC
TRBJ2-3 NA TRBV5-4 NA CASSPLSGSTDTQYF TGTGCCAGCAGCCCCCTGAGCGGTAGCACAGATACGCAGTATTTT
TRBJ2-3 NA TRBV5-1 TRBD1 CATDVGQGGTDTQYF TGCGCCACTGACGTCGGACAGGGAGGTACAGATACGCAGTATTTT
TRBJ2-3 NA TRBV2 TRBD2 CASASGDTQYF TGTGCCAGCGCTAGCGGGGATACGCAGTATTTT
TRBJ2-7 NA TRBV7-2 TRBD2 CASSLVASGTYEQYF TGTGCCAGCAGCTTAGTCGCTAGCGGGACCTACGAGCAGTACTTC
TRBJ1-5 NA TRBV6-5 NA CASIVTNQPQHF TGTGCCAGCATAGTCACCAATCAGCCCCAGCATTTT